This T cell receptor (beta chain) comes out of a study of shared T cell receptors in the human thymus. V gave up 3 bases and J gave up 0 bases, with 5 bases separating them. The length of the CDR3 is 13 residues. Germline-derived CDR1 and CDR2 are MGHRA and YSYEKL. Measured with immunoSEQ multiplex PCR; TCRdb has only the in-frame clones, and not every one. The top ten hold over 0.008% of the sample, which has about 660,000 clones, approximately 90% seen once. Another study also made use of these data, one on human thymus T cells. As that study records: In corrective heart surgery, resections were taken, and these provided the thymus tissue. Among thymic and blood repertoires, usage of V and J genes appeared biased. Related research described thymic repertoires that were highly overlapping among unrelated individuals.

The sequence was collected from a boy younger than two with a congenital heart defect. The sample was thymocytes. The chain links TRBV4-1 to TRBJ1-1; D gene uncertain. The CDR3 protein is CASSHPLNTEAFF. The CDR3 DNA sequence: TGCGCCAGCAGCCATCCGTTGAACACTGAAGCTTTCTTT.